One and the same sample provided the 5 T cell receptor beta chains below, sequenced in a study of molecular identifiers for immune sequencing clone quantification. TCRdb ran MiXCR on the PCR reads and lists one entry per CDR3 protein. Among a few hundred thousand distinct CDR3 sequences listed, 20% to 25% were seen once. Sequencing was done on a sample of naive CD8+ T cells from blood, with Jurkat cell RNA spiked in. Subset here: FACS-sorted CD8+CD4-CCR7+CD45RA+ naive T cells. These receptors all come from a human donor in good health. Some libraries in this study had Jurkat cell RNA spiked in.

The genes are TRBV9 and TRBJ2-3, with TRBD1 as a possible D gene (6 bases). The CDR3 covers 15 residues. Trimming left V 0 bases short and J 4 bases short, with 12 bases between. Germline CDR1 and CDR2: SGDLS and YYNGEE. The CDR3 reads CASSVGAAGADTQYF. The CDR3 region has the DNA TGTGCCAGCAGCGTAGGAGCGGCAGGGGCAGATACGCAGTATTTT.

The J gene is TRBJ2-7, the V gene TRBV11-1, with D possibly being TRBD2 (5 bases). The V gene lost 4 bases and the J gene lost 7 bases, with 23 bases spanning the gap. This CDR3 has 16 amino acids. Per the germline V gene, CDR1 is SGHAT and CDR2 is FQDESV (reference sequence). As DNA, the CDR3 is TGTGCCAGCAGCTCCGGTCTCGGCCCTTCCGAGGGAGAGCAGTACTTC. Its protein product is CASSSGLGPSEGEQYF.

Worth noting for this clonotype: This may be a read error, as it is one base from a much larger clone. The chain carries TRBV7-9 and TRBJ1-2; D uncertain. Germline V gene sequence: CDR1 SEHNR, CDR2 FQNEAQ (reference sequence). The CDR3 extends over 16 amino acids. In nucleotides, the CDR3 is TGTACCAGCAGCTTCCCGGCGCCGACACGAAACTATGGCTACACCTTC. Protein: CTSSFPAPTRNYGYTF.

This clonotype was seen many times. The genes are TRBV12-5 and TRBJ1-5; TRBD1 agrees at 10 bases. The CDR3 is 17 residues long. The J segment lost 3 bases and the V segment lost 2 bases, leaving 7 bases of the junction unmatched. The germline gives CDR1 LGHNT, CDR2 FRNRAP. The CDR3 reads CASGLIGQGVINQPQHF. For the CDR3, the DNA is TGTGCTAGTGGTTTGATCGGACAGGGGGTTATCAATCAGCCCCAGCATTTT.

In its sample, this clonotype was seen many times. V gene TRBV20-1 combines with J gene TRBJ1-1, with a weak D call TRBD1 (5 bases). The CDR3 runs to 13 residues. V lost 3 bases to trimming and J lost 6 bases, with 14 bases between them. Per germline, CDR1 DFQATT and CDR2 SNEGSKA (reference sequence). The CDR3 reads CSASGKEGPEAFF. CDR3 coding DNA: TGCAGTGCTAGCGGCAAAGAGGGGCCTGAAGCTTTCTTT.